This T cell receptor (beta chain) appears in the sequencing data of a study of blood T cells in healthy people across ages. The study's findings and limits: Higher diversity and more naive CD4+ cells were features of long-lived donors, compared to aged donors.

A second roughly 6 to 11 cycle PCR used barcoded and J-beta primers. Each cDNA molecule, via a template-switch adaptor with 12 random nucleotides, was tagged. TCRdb redid the calling of the 5' RACE reads with MiXCR, one entry per CDR3 protein. The repertoire holds some 760,000 distinct CDR3 sequences, with 25% as singletons. This clonotype was counted between two and nine times. Antigen unknown. Donor samples were obtained from healthy Caucasian individuals from Russia, aged 6 to 90. CDR1 and CDR2 (germline): LGHDT, YNNKEL (reference sequence). V shed 5 bases and J shed 3 bases, with 13 bases lying between them. This CDR3 spans 14 amino acids. The same sample was also used in a study of T cells of mothers and their children.

The chain is built from TRBV3-1 and TRBJ2-5; D perhaps matches TRBD1 (6 bases). Sequencing used blood. This sequence originates from a boy between 10 and 17 years old in good health. Here the CDR3 reads CASSVGGLEETQYF. CDR3 in DNA: TGTGCCAGCAGCGTTGGGGGCCTAGAAGAGACCCAGTACTTC.